The sequence of this T cell receptor (beta chain) was determined in a study of graft-versus-host responses after intestinal transplantation. The repertoire was sequenced with immunoSEQ multiplex PCR; TCRdb's copy has only in-frame clones and lacks some. This sample yields under 150,000 clones, of which just over 90% are seen a single time; around 0.15% belongs to the top ten. As concerns this clone: Its matching antigen is unknown.

Trimming cost V 0 bases and J 1 base, with 10 bases left between them. Germline-derived CDR1 and CDR2 are SGHRS and YFSETQ. There are 15 residues in the CDR3. The sequenced sample was unstimulated CD4+ T cells sorted from spleen or lymph node cells, obtained before intestinal transplant. This chain connects TRBV5-1 to TRBJ1-2; tentative D call: TRBD1 (5 bases). The receptor was isolated from a human donor who received an intestinal transplant. The CDR3 reads CASSLALGLNYGYTF. CDR3 coding DNA: TGCGCCAGCAGCTTGGCTCTGGGGCTTAACTATGGCTACACCTTC.